The rows below give T cell receptor beta chains drawn from one sample of a study of T cells after yellow fever vaccination. TCRdb independently ran MiXCR on the 5' RACE reads; one entry per CDR3 protein. Among hundreds of thousands of distinct CDR3 sequences, 7.5% to 9% were seen once, and the ten largest hold roughly 18%. The specimen was PBMCs, collected on the day of the first yellow fever vaccination. These receptors were collected from a man between 18 and 29 years old who received the YFV17D yellow fever vaccine. Each CDR3 is given with its conserved first and last residue. D genes are given only for firm matches. Clone size, where shown, is once, few, many, or a class for clones that have expanded.

-,-,TRBJ1-2,TRBV11-2,CASSPKLGAGRNHGYTF,TGTGCCAGCAGCCCCAAACTCGGGGCAGGCAGGAATCATGGCTACACCTTC
-,few,TRBJ1-3,TRBV9,CASSAGGTDSGNTIYF,TGTGCCAGCAGCGCCGGCGGGACCGACTCTGGAAACACCATATATTTT
-,-,TRBJ2-6,TRBV5-8,CASSKDPYANVLTF,TGTGCCAGCAGCAAGGACCCGTACGCCAACGTCCTGACTTTC
-,-,TRBJ1-5,TRBV4-1,CASSHSAVQPQHF,TGCGCCAGCAGCCATTCGGCGGTACAGCCCCAGCATTTT
-,once,TRBJ1-2,TRBV9,CASSPDRNSYTF,TGTGCCAGCAGCCCCGACAGGAACTCCTACACCTTC
TRBD2,few,TRBJ2-2,TRBV6-1,CASSAPASGGASGELFF,TGTGCCAGCAGTGCCCCCGCAAGCGGGGGGGCCTCCGGGGAGCTGTTTTTT
TRBD2,few,TRBJ2-3,TRBV4-1,CASSQIAGGTDTQYF,TGCGCCAGCAGCCAAATCGCGGGGGGCACAGATACGCAGTATTTT
TRBD1,few,TRBJ1-6,TRBV6-1,CASSQGARVNSPLHF,TGTGCCAGCAGTCAGGGGGCACGAGTAAATTCACCCCTCCACTTT
TRBD2,few,TRBJ2-2,TRBV28,CASSLFASGGRTGGELFF,TGTGCCAGCAGTTTATTCGCTAGCGGGGGACGTACTGGCGGGGAGCTGTTTTTT
-,-,TRBJ1-5,TRBV19,CASSQFSYQSQHF,TGTGCCAGTAGCCAATTTTCGTATCAGTCCCAGCATTTT
TRBD1,-,TRBJ2-2,TRBV11-2,CASSLTGLMDTGELFF,TGTGCCAGCAGCTTGACAGGGCTGATGGACACCGGGGAGCTGTTTTTT
TRBD2,few,TRBJ2-5,TRBV9,CASTPTSGDETQYF,TGTGCCAGCACTCCGACTAGCGGGGACGAGACCCAGTACTTC
-,-,TRBJ1-2,TRBV7-9,CASSLGGGLLDGYTF,TGTGCCAGCAGCTTAGGTGGGGGGCTCCTCGATGGCTACACCTTC
-,-,TRBJ2-7,TRBV6-5,CASSFWGGQYF,TGTGCCAGCAGTTTTTGGGGCGGGCAGTACTTC
-,-,TRBJ2-5,TRBV7-6,CASSRVLGVVETQYF,TGTGCCAGCAGTCGCGTCCTGGGGGTGGTAGAGACCCAGTACTTC
-,-,TRBJ2-7,TRBV28,CASSLVLGTEQYF,TGTGCCAGCAGCCTTGTTTTGGGGACTGAGCAGTACTTC
-,-,TRBJ2-5,TRBV2,CASRTDSETQYF,TGTGCCAGCAGGACAGATTCAGAGACCCAGTACTTC
-,-,TRBJ1-1,TRBV5-4,CASSLAAYTEAFF,TGTGCCAGCAGCTTGGCCGCGTACACTGAAGCTTTCTTT
-,-,TRBJ2-5,TRBV3-1,CASRLGSVETQYF,TGTGCCAGCCGTCTGGGATCGGTTGAGACCCAGTACTTC
-,-,TRBJ2-1,TRBV19,CASSIEGVWNEQFF,TGTGCCAGTAGTATAGAAGGGGTTTGGAATGAGCAGTTCTTC
-,many,TRBJ2-5,TRBV5-1,CASSLAGQGRETQYF,TGCGCCAGCAGCTTGGCGGGACAAGGGCGAGAGACCCAGTACTTC
-,few,TRBJ2-6,TRBV11-1,CASSSAPGLSSGANVLTF,TGTGCCAGCAGCTCCGCCCCGGGACTGAGCTCTGGGGCCAACGTCCTGACTTTC
-,-,TRBJ1-6,TRBV5-1,CASSLGQSNSPLHF,TGCGCCAGCAGCTTAGGACAGAGCAATTCACCCCTCCACTTT
-,many,TRBJ2-2,TRBV5-1,CASSLGMGPGELFF,TGCGCCAGCAGCTTGGGGATGGGTCCCGGGGAGCTGTTTTTT
TRBD2,few,TRBJ2-4,TRBV18,CASSPKTIGAGGENIQYF,TGTGCCAGCTCACCGAAGACTATCGGAGCGGGGGGGGAAAACATTCAGTACTTC
-,few,TRBJ2-7,TRBV4-1,CASSQVVGGLHEQYF,TGCGCCAGCAGCCAAGTGGTGGGGGGGCTCCACGAGCAGTACTTC
-,few,TRBJ2-1,TRBV9,CASSVVAGSYNEQFF,TGTGCCAGCAGCGTAGTGGCAGGGTCCTACAATGAGCAGTTCTTC
-,few,TRBJ2-2,TRBV5-1,CASSLIPGPNTGELFF,TGCGCCAGCAGCTTGATTCCGGGGCCGAACACCGGGGAGCTGTTTTTT
-,many,TRBJ2-3,TRBV7-2,CASSSELADTQYF,TGTGCCAGCAGCTCGGAATTAGCAGATACGCAGTATTTT
-,-,TRBJ2-3,TRBV6-5,CASSYRRSADTQYF,TGTGCCAGCAGCTACCGTAGGAGCGCAGATACGCAGTATTTT
TRBD1,many,TRBJ1-4,TRBV29-1,CSAAGTGNNEKLFF,TGCAGCGCAGCCGGGACAGGGAATAATGAAAAACTGTTTTTT
TRBD2,many,TRBJ2-3,TRBV5-1,CASSLDGGAADTQYF,TGCGCCAGCAGCTTGGACGGGGGGGCGGCAGATACGCAGTATTTT
TRBD2,-,TRBJ2-3,TRBV5-5,CASSWGLAVVSDTQYF,TGTGCCAGCAGCTGGGGACTAGCGGTTGTGTCAGATACGCAGTATTTT
TRBD2,many,TRBJ2-5,TRBV4-1,CASSQPGTSFWWTQYF,TGCGCCAGCAGCCAACCCGGGACTAGTTTTTGGTGGACCCAGTACTTC
-,-,TRBJ2-4,TRBV4-2,CASSQGSIQYF,TGTGCCAGCAGCCAGGGCAGCATTCAGTACTTC
-,many,TRBJ1-5,TRBV5-1,CASSLRGEASQPQHF,TGCGCCAGCAGCTTGAGAGGGGAGGCGAGCCAGCCCCAGCATTTT
TRBD1,-,TRBJ1-1,TRBV4-2,CASSLEDRQNTEAFF,TGTGCCAGCAGCCTGGAGGACAGGCAGAACACTGAAGCTTTCTTT
-,few,TRBJ2-3,TRBV4-1,CASSPQGGYTDTQYF,TGCGCCAGCAGCCCGCAGGGGGGATACACAGATACGCAGTATTTT
TRBD2,few,TRBJ2-7,TRBV12-3/TRBV12-4,CASSRIRLAGGQNEQYF,TGTGCCAGCTCCCGGATTCGGCTAGCGGGGGGGCAGAACGAGCAGTACTTC
TRBD1,many,TRBJ1-1,TRBV10-2,CAGNRGPNTEAFF,TGCGCCGGTAACAGGGGGCCCAACACTGAAGCTTTCTTT
-,-,TRBJ2-4,TRBV6-2/TRBV6-3,CASRSPLMSKNIQYF,TGTGCCAGCAGGTCACCGTTAATGTCCAAAAACATTCAGTACTTC
-,-,TRBJ1-2,TRBV7-8,CASSLSTGLNYGYTF,TGTGCCAGCAGCTTATCAACAGGGTTAAACTATGGCTACACCTTC
-,few,TRBJ2-1,TRBV4-1,CASSHGQSSYNEQFF,TGCGCCAGCAGCCACGGACAGAGCTCCTACAATGAGCAGTTCTTC
TRBD1,-,TRBJ2-1,TRBV25-1,CASSGQGFPNEQFF,TGTGCCAGCAGTGGACAGGGTTTCCCGAATGAGCAGTTCTTC
TRBD1,-,TRBJ1-1,TRBV11-2,CASRQGQSDTEAFF,TGTGCCAGCAGACAGGGACAGTCGGACACTGAAGCTTTCTTT
-,few,TRBJ2-3,TRBV25-1,CASSDHSSVDTQYF,TGTGCCAGCAGTGACCATTCTAGCGTTGATACGCAGTATTTT
TRBD1,many,TRBJ1-5,TRBV5-1,CASSVGQGDQPQHF,TGCGCCAGCAGCGTCGGACAGGGCGATCAGCCCCAGCATTTT
-,-,TRBJ2-1,TRBV4-2,CASSFPGTYNEQFF,TGTGCCAGCAGCTTCCCAGGCACATACAATGAGCAGTTCTTC
TRBD1,few,TRBJ1-1,TRBV5-1,CASRTTGGNTEAFF,TGCGCCAGCAGGACGACAGGGGGGAACACTGAAGCTTTCTTT
-,-,TRBJ2-5,TRBV6-1,CASRAAGHQETQYF,TGTGCCAGCAGGGCGGCGGGGCACCAAGAGACCCAGTACTTC
-,-,TRBJ2-5,TRBV7-2,CASSLVYARETQYF,TGTGCCAGCAGCTTAGTCTATGCGCGGGAGACCCAGTACTTC
TRBD1,-,TRBJ2-1,TRBV12-3/TRBV12-4,CASSLGSGTGQFF,TGTGCCAGCAGTTTAGGGTCCGGGACAGGACAGTTCTTC
TRBD2,many,TRBJ2-5,TRBV18,CASSPQAGSGETQYF,TGTGCCAGCTCTCCTCAAGCGGGGTCAGGAGAGACCCAGTACTTC
TRBD2,many,TRBJ2-5,TRBV12-3/TRBV12-4,CASSSAGGGPQETQYF,TGTGCCAGCAGTTCGGCGGGGGGTGGGCCTCAAGAGACCCAGTACTTC